This entry features one TCR beta chain sequence. It lacks a known antigen. Qualities for individual bases were not recorded, and no much larger clone is one base off. The sample comes from a study of blood T cell repertoires in COVID-19 (dated by TCRdb to 2018 to 2021). About the full investigation: The collaborator samples originated in the United States, Italy and Spain and spanned the acute and convalescent phases of COVID-19. The prospective study material was composed of cDNA or gDNA derived from T cells, B-cell-depleted T cells, or PBMCs. HLA class I and class II types, where available, came from metadata supplied by the sample provider rather than from assay-based typing. The samples were drawn from two sources: the first 160 participants of the ongoing ImmuneRACE study, and 950 to 1,500 subjects contributed by 6 global collaborators. Deeply sampled blood TCRbeta repertoires from subjects exposed to, actively infected with, or recovered from COVID-19 were included in the dataset. Nearly every sample came with metadata listing a de-identified subject ID, COVID-19 status, age in years and sex. The repertoires were made available in a free public database intended to serve as a resource for research on the immune response to SARS-CoV-2.

What the authors observed across the whole study: How much clinical and demographic metadata was included differed by source and by participant, and the metadata was provided uncurated.

The CDR3 starts with the cysteine, ends with the phenylalanine, and has 17 residues. The entry retains the CDR3 DNA only, 51 bases that are in frame from base 1. A distance of 15 bases separates the germline ends of V and J, which lose 1 base and 5 bases respectively. CDR1 SGHTA and CDR2 FQGTGA are derived from the germline V gene. TCRbeta CDR3 regions were amplified from genomic DNA using the immunoSEQ Assay, a bias-controlled multiplex PCR. Turning to the authors' computational methods: Nucleated cell counts per sample were estimated from amplification of reference gene primers within the assay. To quantify the absolute abundance of each unique TCRbeta CDR3 rearrangement, sequence reads were collapsed and filtered. For each sample, productive Simpson clonality was calculated as the square root of Simpson's diversity index across productive rearrangements. Entries here come from immuneACCESS through TCRdb and include only in-frame sequences with V and J called. Some clones fail to appear in such tables; in the studies checked, an unresolved V gene covers under half of the shortfall, and the cause of the remainder is unknown. That table supplies the V and J calls and clone size; D and trimming were determined from the DNA. The sample table shows roughly 220,000 clones, and roughly 80% are seen once. The ten most abundant clones make up nearly 20% of the sample.

Collaborating institutions collected whole blood in K2EDTA tubes following their own protocols. Collaborator samples were shipped for TCRbeta analysis as frozen whole blood, isolated PBMCs, or DNA extracted from either sample type. The clonotype comes from a man aged 25 to 40 with active or convalescent COVID-19. This receptor chain uses TRBV7-3 and TRBJ1-6; TRBD1 is perhaps the D gene, given 5 matching bases. Sequenced sample: peripheral blood. Here is the DNA: TGTGCCAGCAGCTTAAATGGGGCCAGGGCCGATAATTCACCCCTCCACTTT. It is translated as CASSLNGARADNSPLHF.